A selection of T cell receptor beta chains follows, all from one sample in a study of blood T cell repertoires in COVID-19. Only in-frame clones appear in the TCRdb table, and some are missing; sequencing was by immunoSEQ multiplex PCR. The data contain some 250,000 clones, about 85% of them singletons. The sample taken for sequencing was peripheral blood. The receptors here all came from a man aged 55 to 70 with acute or convalescent COVID-19. Each CDR3 is given with its conserved first and last residue. D genes are given only for firm matches.

CDR3: CASSARDTQYF; J: TRBJ2-3; V: TRBV2; D: -
CDR3: CASTLSTVTYEQYF; J: TRBJ2-7; V: TRBV7-9; D: -
CDR3: CASSLDPQPAGQPQHF; J: TRBJ1-5; V: TRBV27; D: -
CDR3: CASTGQGTYEQYF; J: TRBJ2-7; V: TRBV28; D: -
CDR3: CASTRDRYEQYF; J: TRBJ2-7; V: TRBV6-6; D: TRBD1
CDR3: CASSPNRGQNYGYTF; J: TRBJ1-2; V: TRBV4-1; D: TRBD1
CDR3: CASTADRGNTIYF; J: TRBJ1-3; V: TRBV2; D: -
CDR3: CASSEQTGVLVSGYTF; J: TRBJ1-2; V: TRBV5-1; D: TRBD1
CDR3: CASSLTETGELFF; J: TRBJ2-2; V: TRBV5-1; D: -
CDR3: CASSVAGGPQFF; J: TRBJ2-1; V: TRBV9; D: TRBD2
CDR3: CASSPEYGQRYGYTF; J: TRBJ1-2; V: TRBV4-2; D: -
CDR3: CASSVQGNQPQHF; J: TRBJ1-5; V: TRBV9; D: -
CDR3: CASSLVTGSPLHF; J: TRBJ1-6; V: TRBV11-3; D: -
CDR3: CASSLAPGGRIQPQHF; J: TRBJ1-5; V: TRBV7-9; D: TRBD1
CDR3: CASRGLAGGGETQYF; J: TRBJ2-5; V: TRBV6-5; D: TRBD2
CDR3: CASTTSLEGEEYF; J: TRBJ2-7; V: TRBV28; D: -
CDR3: CASSSEQLGPYNEQFF; J: TRBJ2-1; V: TRBV6-2/TRBV6-3; D: -
CDR3: CASSLPGTKNIQYF; J: TRBJ2-4; V: TRBV5-5; D: -
CDR3: CAISEEGDRGVGEQYF; J: TRBJ2-7; V: TRBV10-3; D: TRBD1
CDR3: CASSSPPGHQNYEQYF; J: TRBJ2-7; V: TRBV5-6; D: -
CDR3: CASSLGGSDNSPLHF; J: TRBJ1-6; V: TRBV5-1; D: -
CDR3: CASSVAPDLSGEQYF; J: TRBJ2-7; V: TRBV9; D: -
CDR3: CASSLGDTDTQYF; J: TRBJ2-3; V: TRBV18; D: -
CDR3: CASSRDRRSYNSPLHF; J: TRBJ1-6; V: TRBV27; D: TRBD1
CDR3: CASSTTGQSLRPQHF; J: TRBJ1-5; V: TRBV19; D: -
CDR3: CASSVGRVSEKLFF; J: TRBJ1-4; V: TRBV9; D: -
CDR3: CASSGGGGYEQYF; J: TRBJ2-7; V: TRBV5-4; D: TRBD2
CDR3: CATSDGGAGANVLTF; J: TRBJ2-6; V: TRBV24-1; D: -